Sequencing of this T cell receptor beta chain was carried out in a study of shared clonotypes between healthy human individuals. The study's findings and limits: Generally, naive subsets came out with larger estimated richness than memory subsets.

Here immunoSEQ multiplex PCR was the method, and the copy in TCRdb shows in-frame clones only, minus some. Of around 1,900,000 clones in the sample, roughly 95% are singletons; the top ten hold around 1.7%. Naive-designated CD8 cells lacked CD45RO, were positively enriched for CCR7, and omitted terminally differentiated effector memory CD45RA+ cells. This clone came up once. Its antigen is not known. V lost 4 bases, J lost 4 bases, and 11 bases stayed unmatched. This CDR3 spans 17 amino acids. CDR1 and CDR2 from the germline V gene are SGHRS and YFSETQ. The sample comprised naive CD8+ T cells from PBMCs. The gene calls are TRBV5-1 and TRBJ2-4, with TRBD1 identical over 10 bases. The receptor was isolated from a man in his late teens or twenties in good health. Some clones in this sample may be carry-over from other donors' samples. CDR3 DNA: TGCGCCAGCAGCCCGGGGGTCGGGACAGGGGCAAAAAACATTCAGTACTTC. Translation: CASSPGVGTGAKNIQYF.